The sequence of this TCR beta chain was determined in a study of STAT5B mutations in CD4+ large granular lymphocyte leukemia. The study, taken as a whole, reports: No patients shared main leukemic clonotypes, though less than 30% appeared at low frequency elsewhere. Patient CD4-sorted repertoires looked more clonal than healthy CD4+ repertoires, even without putative leukemic clones. Top patient clones used TRBV06 genes more often: 8/27 versus 2/35 in controls.

The CDR3 spans 15 residues. Per germline, CDR1 SGHKS and CDR2 YYEKEE (reference sequence). The junction had 3 bases not matched to a gene; V was cut back by 2 bases and J by 0 bases. Comment on this clone: Its antigen remains unidentified.

Libraries were prepared by immunoSEQ multiplex PCR; TCRdb keeps only in-frame clonotypes and omits some of them. The sample lists just over 25,000 clones; under 90% were seen once. The V and J genes are TRBV5-5 and TRBJ2-3; 7 bases are shared with TRBD1. This sequence was found in a human donor in good health. Sequenced input: CD4+ T cells from blood buffy coats. The CDR3 DNA reads TGTGCCAGCAGCTTTTACAGGGGTAGCACAGATACGCAGTATTTT. Protein product: CASSFYRGSTDTQYF.